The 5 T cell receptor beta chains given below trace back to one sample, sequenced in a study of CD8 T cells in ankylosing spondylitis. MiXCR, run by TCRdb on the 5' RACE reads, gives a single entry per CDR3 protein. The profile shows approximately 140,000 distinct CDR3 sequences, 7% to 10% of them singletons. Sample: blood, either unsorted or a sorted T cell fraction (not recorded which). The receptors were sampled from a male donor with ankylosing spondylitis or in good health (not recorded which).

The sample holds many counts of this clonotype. CDR3 DNA sequence: TGCAGCGTTGAAGATTTGAAGGGCACGCGGAATGGCTACACCTTC. Its translation is CSVEDLKGTRNGYTF. The rearrangement uses TRBV29-1 and TRBJ1-2; no firm D call. Germline V gene sequence: CDR1 SQVTM, CDR2 ANQGSEA. Trimming pared 0 bases from V and 6 bases from J, leaving 17 bases between. The CDR3 is 15 residues long. Looking up the rest from reference TRBV29-1 and TRBJ1-2 gives the full variable domain: SAVISQKPSRDICQRGTSLTIQCQVDSQVTMMFWYRQQPGQSLTLIATANQGSEATYESGFVIDKFPISRPNLTFSTLTVSNMSPEDSSIYLCSVEDLKGTRNGYTFGSGTRLTVV.

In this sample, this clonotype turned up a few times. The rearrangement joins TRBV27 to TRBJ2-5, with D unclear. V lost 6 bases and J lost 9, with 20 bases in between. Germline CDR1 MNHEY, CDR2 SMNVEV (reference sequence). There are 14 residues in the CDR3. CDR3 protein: CASSSTGAKTAQYF. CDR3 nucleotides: TGTGCCAGCAGCTCAACTGGTGCCAAAACGGCCCAGTACTTC.

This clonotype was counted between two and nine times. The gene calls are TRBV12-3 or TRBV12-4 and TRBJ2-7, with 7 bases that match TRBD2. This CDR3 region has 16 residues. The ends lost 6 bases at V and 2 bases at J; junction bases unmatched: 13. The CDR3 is CASRAKLGGRPYEQYF. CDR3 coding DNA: TGTGCCAGCAGAGCCAAGCTGGGCGGGAGACCCTACGAGCAGTACTTC.

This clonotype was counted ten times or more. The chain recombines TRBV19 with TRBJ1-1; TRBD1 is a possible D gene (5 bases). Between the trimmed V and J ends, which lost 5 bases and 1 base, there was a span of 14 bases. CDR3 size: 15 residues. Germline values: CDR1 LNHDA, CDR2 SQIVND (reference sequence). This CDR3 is CASSAYGTANTEAFF. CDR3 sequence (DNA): TGTGCCAGTAGTGCCTACGGGACGGCGAACACTGAAGCTTTCTTT. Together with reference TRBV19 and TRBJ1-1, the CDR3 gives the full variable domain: DGGITQSPKYLFRKEGQNVTLSCEQNLNHDAMYWYRQDPGQGLRLIYYSQIVNDFQKGDIAEGYSVSREKKESFPLTVTSAQKNPTAFYLCASSAYGTANTEAFFGQGTRLTVV.

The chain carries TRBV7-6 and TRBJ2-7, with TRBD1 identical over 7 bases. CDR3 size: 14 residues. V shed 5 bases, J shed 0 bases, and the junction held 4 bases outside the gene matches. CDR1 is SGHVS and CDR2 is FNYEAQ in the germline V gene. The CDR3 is CASSRQGDSYEQYF. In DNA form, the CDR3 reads TGTGCCAGCAGCCGACAGGGCGACTCCTACGAGCAGTACTTC.